What follows are 24 T cell receptor beta chains derived from one specimen sequenced in a study of radiotherapy plus CTLA-4 blockade in lung cancer. The protocol was immunoSEQ multiplex PCR, while the TCRdb copy is restricted to in-frame clones and leaves out a portion. Altogether tens of thousands of clones are present, 70% to 85% being singletons, with the ten largest covering approximately 9.3%. This material consisted of peripheral blood, taken from a patient treated with radiotherapy plus ipilimumab. Receptor source: a human donor with non-small cell lung cancer who had a complete response to radiotherapy plus ipilimumab.

This clone was picked up one time. V and J are TRBV18 and TRBJ1-4; D unresolved. This CDR3 has 15 residues. Germline V gives CDR1 KGHSH, CDR2 LQKENI. The ends were cut back, 0 bases at V and 8 bases at J, with 13 bases in the middle. The CDR3 sequence is CASSPPEGGQEKLFF. The CDR3 coding sequence is TGTGCCAGCTCACCACCCGAGGGAGGTCAGGAAAAACTGTTTTTT. The variable domain in full, completed from reference TRBV18 and TRBJ1-4, reads NAGVMQNPRHLVRRRGQEARLRCSPMKGHSHVYWYRQLPEEGLKFMVYLQKENIIDESGMPKERFSAEFPKEGPSILRIQQVVRGDSAAYFCASSPPEGGQEKLFFGSGTQLSVL.

The chain uses TRBV19 and TRBJ2-2; no firm D call. Germline CDR1 LNHDA, CDR2 SQIVND (reference sequence). This CDR3 is 13 amino acids long. V lost 4 bases to trimming and J lost 11 bases, with 14 bases between them. For the CDR3, the DNA is TGTGCCAGTAGTACCTCTTTTGATGGTGAGCTGTTTTTT. This translates into CASSTSFDGELFF.

The V call is TRBV11-2, the J call TRBJ2-4; 11 positions agree with TRBD1. J gave up 9 bases and V 5 bases, and 6 bases lay outside the gene matches. Germline V gene data show CDR1 as SGHAT and CDR2 as FQNNGV. The CDR3 contains 14 residues. The CDR3 here is CASSPGQGGFIQYF. CDR3 bases: TGTGCCAGCAGCCCGGGACAGGGGGGCTTCATTCAGTACTTC.

As for this clone: A read error may account for a junction end that differs from germline. The gene calls are TRBV7-7 and TRBJ2-7; D unclear. The CDR3 covers 13 residues. CDR1 and CDR2 (germline): SSHAT, FNYEAQ (reference sequence). The CDR3 region is CASSLAIGSEQYF. The CDR3 coding sequence is TGTGCTAGCAGCTTAGCTATAGGGTCCGAGCAGTACTTC.

This clone was found a few times. This chain links TRBV7-2 with TRBJ1-2; D might be TRBD1 (5 bases). CDR1 and CDR2 (germline): SGHTA, FQGNSA. The CDR3 runs to 13 residues. The V end was cut by 4 bases, the J end by 9 bases, with 15 bases between. CDR3 nucleotides: TGTGCCAGCAGCTCGGGGGACCCCGGCCGCTACACCTTC. Amino acids: CASSSGDPGRYTF.

V gene TRBV25-1 combines with J gene TRBJ1-2; the D gene is possibly TRBD1 (6 bases). CDR1 is MGHDK, CDR2 SYGVNS, per germline. The CDR3 has 14 residues. V shed 2 bases and J shed 4 bases, with 11 bases lying between them. In nucleotides, the CDR3 is TGTGCCAGCAGTGAAAACAGGGTCGTCTATGGCTACACCTTC. It translates to CASSENRVVYGYTF.

This sequence joins TRBV7-2 and TRBJ2-3; D gene ambiguous. The V gene lost 3 bases and the J gene lost 4 bases, with 14 bases spanning the gap. Germline lookup yields CDR1 SGHTA and CDR2 FQGNSA. The CDR3 runs 15 residues. CDR3 nucleotide sequence: TGTGCCAGCAGCTTTGATTTGGCCGGCGCAGATACGCAGTATTTT. This encodes CASSFDLAGADTQYF. The whole variable domain, filled in from reference TRBV7-2 and TRBJ2-3, reads GAGVSQSPSNKVTEKGKDVELRCDPISGHTALYWYRQSLGQGLEFLIYFQGNSAPDKSGLPSDRFSAERTGGSVSTLTIQRTQQEDSAVYLCASSFDLAGADTQYFGPGTRLTVL.

V is TRBV7-2 and J is TRBJ2-6, with 9 bases matching TRBD2. The CDR3 has 19 residues. The V gene's germline CDR1 is SGHTA and CDR2 FQGNSA. V shed 5 bases, J shed 0 bases, and the junction held 11 bases outside the gene matches. CDR3 coding DNA: TGTGCCAGCAGCCCCATATTAGCGGGGGCCGGCTCTGGGGCCAACGTCCTGACTTTC. As protein: CASSPILAGAGSGANVLTF.

As concerns this clone: A read error may account for a junction end that differs from germline. This chain uses TRBV2 with TRBJ2-3; 9 bases map to TRBD2. This CDR3 contains 16 residues. Germline CDR1 and CDR2: SNHLY and FYNNEI. DNA for the CDR3: TGTGCCAGCAGGGAAGGGCTAGCGGGAAGCACAGATACGCAGTATTTT. Its protein is CASREGLAGSTDTQYF. The full variable domain, in which reference TRBV2 and TRBJ2-3 provide the parts outside the CDR3, is EPEVTQTPSHQVTQMGQEVILRCVPISNHLYFYWYRQILGQKVEFLVSFYNNEISEKSEIFDDQFSVERPDGSNFTLKIRSTKLEDSAMYFCASREGLAGSTDTQYFGPGTRLTVL.

The chain is built from TRBV7-2 and TRBJ2-4, with D possibly matching TRBD1 (6 bases). V shed 2 bases and J shed 0 bases, with 14 bases lying between them. Looked up from germline, CDR1 is SGHTA and CDR2 is FQGNSA. This CDR3 has 17 residues. The CDR3 protein is CASSLSRQVIAKNIQYF. For the CDR3, the DNA is TGTGCCAGCAGCTTATCCCGACAGGTGATAGCCAAAAACATTCAGTACTTC.

The chain couples TRBV15 to TRBJ1-5, with TRBD1 as a possible D gene (5 bases). Deletions cut 1 base from V and 6 bases from J, with 10 bases between. The CDR3 extends over 14 amino acids. Germline loops: CDR1 LNHNV, CDR2 YYDKDF (reference sequence). The CDR3 protein is CATSRVEQAQPQHF. CDR3 nucleotide sequence: TGTGCCACCAGCAGAGTAGAACAGGCTCAGCCCCAGCATTTT.

This chain connects TRBV5-8 to TRBJ2-5; unclear D gene. Germline V gives CDR1 SGHTS, CDR2 YDEGEE. V lost 7 bases, J lost 8 bases, and 6 bases lay in between. The CDR3 contains 9 residues. The CDR3 spells CASGRTQYF. The CDR3 nucleotides read TGTGCCAGCGGGCGAACCCAGTACTTC.

The chain employs TRBV7-2 and TRBJ2-4; a possible D gene is TRBD1 (7 bases). Germline assignment: CDR1 SGHTA and CDR2 FQGNSA. The CDR3 runs to 17 residues. V lost 1 base and J lost 1, with 14 bases in between. CDR3 bases: TGTGCCAGCAGCTTAGATTCAGGGGGGACGGCCAAAAACATTCAGTACTTC. Its translation: CASSLDSGGTAKNIQYF. The full variable domain, completed using reference TRBV7-2 and TRBJ2-4, is GAGVSQSPSNKVTEKGKDVELRCDPISGHTALYWYRQSLGQGLEFLIYFQGNSAPDKSGLPSDRFSAERTGGSVSTLTIQRTQQEDSAVYLCASSLDSGGTAKNIQYFGAGTRLSVL.

The chain is built from TRBV6-4 and TRBJ2-2, with D possibly matching TRBD1 (5 bases). The CDR3 runs 17 residues. Germline V gene lookup returns CDR1 MRHNA and CDR2 SNTAGT. The germline V and J ends were trimmed by 5 bases and 0 bases, with 16 bases remaining between them. The CDR3 protein is CASSPFGAGSNTGELFF. Written as DNA, the CDR3 is TGTGCCAGCAGTCCTTTTGGGGCAGGCTCGAACACCGGGGAGCTGTTTTTT.

This chain uses TRBV28 with TRBJ1-1; a weak D match, TRBD1 (5 bases). The CDR3 is 14 amino acids. Per the germline V gene, CDR1 is MDHEN and CDR2 is SYDVKM. V was cut by 3 bases and J by 5 bases, with 13 bases left in between. CDR3: CASSLAQARTEAFF. The CDR3 bases are TGTGCCAGCAGTTTGGCACAGGCGAGAACTGAAGCTTTCTTT.

The chain has TRBV6-5 and TRBJ2-1; D ambiguous. V dropped 2 bases and J dropped 4 bases, with 6 bases sitting between them. CDR1 is MNHEY, CDR2 SVGAGI, per germline. This CDR3 spans 13 amino acids. The CDR3 DNA follows: TGTGCCAGCAGTTACGAAAAATACAATGAGCAGTTCTTC. Amino acid sequence: CASSYEKYNEQFF.

The rearrangement joins TRBV29-1 to TRBJ2-3, with TRBD2 matching over 9 bases. Germline CDR1 is SQVTM and CDR2 is ANQGSEA. V lost 4 bases and J lost 1; bases outside the gene matches: 0. There are 13 residues in the CDR3. As DNA, the CDR3 is TGCAGCGTTGTAGCGGGAGGCACAGATACGCAGTATTTT. This codes for CSVVAGGTDTQYF.

This clone was counted between two and nine times. The chain carries TRBV28 and TRBJ2-2; no clear D. The V gene's germline CDR1 is MDHEN and CDR2 SYDVKM. V was clipped by 5 bases and J by 1 base, with 14 bases between them. The CDR3 totals 16 residues. As DNA, the CDR3 is TGTGCCAGCAGTCCCTCATCCAGAAAGAACACCGGGGAGCTGTTTTTT. It encodes CASSPSSRKNTGELFF. Drawing the rest from reference TRBV28 and TRBJ2-2, the complete variable domain is DVKVTQSSRYLVKRTGEKVFLECVQDMDHENMFWYRQDPGLGLRLIYFSYDVKMKEKGDIPEGYSVSREKKERFSLILESASTNQTSMYLCASSPSSRKNTGELFFGEGSRLTVL.

The chain employs TRBV2 and TRBJ2-5; 7 bases are shared with TRBD1. The DNA end lines up better with TRBJ2-7; the J call may be wrong. The CDR3 totals 13 residues. Looked up from germline, CDR1 is SNHLY and CDR2 is FYNNEI. CDR3 coding DNA: TGTGCCAGCTCCTCCGGGACAGCTACCGAGCAGTACTTC. It specifies CASSSGTATEQYF.

The CDR3 sequence: CAWSVRAGGDYGYTF. The CDR3 nucleotides read TGTGCCTGGAGTGTAAGGGCAGGGGGAGACTATGGCTACACCTTC. J is TRBJ1-2 and V is TRBV30, with 7 positions matching TRBD1. The CDR3 runs to 15 residues. Germline CDR1 and CDR2: GTSNPN and SVGIG (reference sequence). The junction had 7 bases not matched to a gene; V was cut back by 0 bases and J by 3 bases.

The CDR3 region is CASSGGQVNYGYTF. The CDR3 coding sequence is TGTGCCAGCAGCGGTGGACAGGTCAACTATGGCTACACCTTC. The chain couples TRBV9 to TRBJ1-2, with 7 positions matching TRBD1. Unmatched junction bases numbered 4, after V lost 3 bases and J lost 2 bases. Germline V gene data show CDR1 as SGDLS and CDR2 as YYNGEE. This CDR3 has 14 residues.

The chain is built from TRBV5-1 and TRBJ1-1; TRBD1 might be the D (5 bases). The CDR3 sequence is 13 residues long. Per germline, CDR1 SGHRS and CDR2 YFSETQ. Trimming removed 2 bases from V and 4 bases from J, with 9 bases in between. This chain's CDR3 is CASSFWGGTEAFF. The CDR3 DNA is TGCGCCAGCAGCTTCTGGGGGGGCACTGAAGCTTTCTTT. The full variable domain, its missing parts supplied by reference TRBV5-1 and TRBJ1-1, is KAGVTQTPRYLIKTRGQQVTLSCSPISGHRSVSWYQQTPGQGLQFLFEYFSETQRNKGNFPGRFSGRQFSNSRSEMNVSTLELGDSALYLCASSFWGGTEAFFGQGTRLTVV.

V gene TRBV6-5 combines with J gene TRBJ1-2, with D perhaps matching TRBD1 (6 bases). CDR3 length equals 11 residues. Germline loops: CDR1 MNHEY, CDR2 SVGAGI. V lost 2 bases and J 8 bases, leaving 6 bases between the germline ends. In nucleotides, the CDR3 is TGTGCCAGCAGTTACGGGGGCGGCTACACCTTC. The encoded protein is CASSYGGGYTF.

CDR3 DNA sequence: TGTGCCAGTAGTGCAAGGACAGGTGGTCGGCAGAACACCGGGGAGCTGTTTTTT. This sequence encodes CASSARTGGRQNTGELFF. The gene calls are TRBV19 and TRBJ2-2; TRBD1 agrees at 7 bases. Germline lookup yields CDR1 LNHDA and CDR2 SQIVND (reference sequence). This CDR3 has 18 residues. V lost 5 bases to trimming and J lost 1 base; unmatched junction nucleotides: 13.